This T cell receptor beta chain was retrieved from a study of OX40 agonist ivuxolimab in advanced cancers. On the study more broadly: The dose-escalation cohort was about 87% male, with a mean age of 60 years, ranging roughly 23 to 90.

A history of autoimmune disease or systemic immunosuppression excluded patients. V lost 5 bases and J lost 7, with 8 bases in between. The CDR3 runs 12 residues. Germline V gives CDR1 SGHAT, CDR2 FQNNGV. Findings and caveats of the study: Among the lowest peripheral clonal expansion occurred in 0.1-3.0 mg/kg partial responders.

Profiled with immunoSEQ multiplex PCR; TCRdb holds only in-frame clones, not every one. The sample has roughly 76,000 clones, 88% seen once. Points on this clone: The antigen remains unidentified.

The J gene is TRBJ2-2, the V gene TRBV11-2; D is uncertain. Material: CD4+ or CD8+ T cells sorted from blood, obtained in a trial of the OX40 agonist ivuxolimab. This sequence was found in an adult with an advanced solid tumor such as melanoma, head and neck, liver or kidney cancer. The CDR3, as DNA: TGTGCCAGCAGCCGATCCTTCGGGGAGCTGTTTTTT. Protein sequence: CASSRSFGELFF.